Sequencing of this T cell receptor beta chain was carried out in a study of post-analysis software for immune sequencing data. Study-level findings and limits: Controls' normalized Chao1 diversity significantly exceeded that of multiple sclerosis patients. In patients, about 5 TRBV segments were more frequent than in controls, with TRBV5-6, TRBV5-1 and TRBV20-1 among them. F measure clustering grouped samples strongly by preparation batch.

Carried by the TCR beta cDNA libraries were unique molecular identifiers. Each CDR3 protein gets one entry after TCRdb re-called the PCR reads with MiXCR. Counted here are approximately 730,000 distinct CDR3 sequences, 25% to 30% occurring once; the ten biggest clones make up roughly 0.54%. Germline V gene sequence: CDR1 SQVTM, CDR2 ANQGSEA. There are 15 residues in the CDR3. Trimming pared 6 bases from V and 0 bases from J, leaving 17 bases between. Details on this clonotype: The antigen remains unidentified.

This chain joins TRBV29-1 and TRBJ1-1; weak D call: TRBD1 (5 bases). The TCR was taken from a girl aged 10-17 years with multiple sclerosis. The sequenced material came from blood. The CDR3 DNA reads TGCAGCGTCGGCCGTTCAGGGCAAATGAACACTGAAGCTTTCTTT. Protein sequence: CSVGRSGQMNTEAFF.